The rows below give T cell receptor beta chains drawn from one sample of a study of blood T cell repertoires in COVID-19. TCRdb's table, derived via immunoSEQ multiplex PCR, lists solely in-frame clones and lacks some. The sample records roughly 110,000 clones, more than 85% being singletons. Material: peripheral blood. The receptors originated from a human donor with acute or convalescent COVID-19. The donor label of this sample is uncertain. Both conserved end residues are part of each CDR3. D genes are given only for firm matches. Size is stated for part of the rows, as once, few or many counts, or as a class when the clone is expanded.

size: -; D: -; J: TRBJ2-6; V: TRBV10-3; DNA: TGTGCCATCAGTGGTCATAGCTCTGGGGCCAACGTCCTGACTTTC; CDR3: CAISGHSSGANVLTF
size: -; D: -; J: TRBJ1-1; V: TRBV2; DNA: TGTGCCTCCACTCTGGGGGACATGAACACTGAAGCTTTCTTT; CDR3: CASTLGDMNTEAFF
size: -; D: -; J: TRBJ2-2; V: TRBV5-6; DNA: TGTGCCAGCAGCCTGGTAGGAGCAGTGAACACCGGGGAGCTGTTTTTT; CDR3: CASSLVGAVNTGELFF
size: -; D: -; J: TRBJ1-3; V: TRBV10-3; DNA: TGTGCCATCGGACGGGGATCTGGAAACACCATATATTTT; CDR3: CAIGRGSGNTIYF
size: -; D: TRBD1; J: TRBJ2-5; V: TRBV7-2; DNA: TGTGCCAGCAGCCTAACGGGGACAGCAGAAGAGACCCAGTACTTC; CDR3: CASSLTGTAEETQYF
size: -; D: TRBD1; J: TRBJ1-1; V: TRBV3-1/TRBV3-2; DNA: TGTGCCAGCAGCCAAGGGGGGACAGGGGACCGAACTTTCTTT; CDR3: CASSQGGTGDRTFF
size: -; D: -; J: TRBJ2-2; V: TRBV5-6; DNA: TGTGCCAGCAGCTTGGTTGGCGGTCCCAACACCGGGGAGCTGTTTTTT; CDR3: CASSLVGGPNTGELFF
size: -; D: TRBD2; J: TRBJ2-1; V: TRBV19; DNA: TGTGCCAGTAGCACGACTAGCGGGAGGGGCCATGAGCAGTTCTTC; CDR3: CASSTTSGRGHEQFF
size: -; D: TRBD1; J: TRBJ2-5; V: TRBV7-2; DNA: TGTGCCAGCAGCACAAACCAGGGGGCCCAAGAGACCCAGTACTTC; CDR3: CASSTNQGAQETQYF
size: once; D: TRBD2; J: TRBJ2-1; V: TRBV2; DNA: TGTGCCAGCAGTGAGAGGGCGGGAGGGCCACTCAATGAGCAGTTCTTC; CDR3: CASSERAGGPLNEQFF
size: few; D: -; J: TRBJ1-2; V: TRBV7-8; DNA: TGTGCCAGCAGCCTAGTGGGGGGATCTGGCTACACCTTC; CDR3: CASSLVGGSGYTF
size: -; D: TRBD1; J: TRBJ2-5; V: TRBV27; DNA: TGTGCCAGCAGTTTACGGGACAGGGCTTGGGAGACCCAGTACTTC; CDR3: CASSLRDRAWETQYF
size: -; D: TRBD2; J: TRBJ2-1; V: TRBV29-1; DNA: TGCAGCGTTGAACCTCTAGCGGGAGCTGATAATGAGCAGTTCTTC; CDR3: CSVEPLAGADNEQFF
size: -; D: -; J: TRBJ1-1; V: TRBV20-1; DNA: TGCAGTGCTAGTTGGGGAGGGGGATCGTTGAACACTGAAGCTTTCTTT; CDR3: CSASWGGGSLNTEAFF
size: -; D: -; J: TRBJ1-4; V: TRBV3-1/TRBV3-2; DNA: TGTGCCAGCAGCCAAGATGCGTACGGAGGGAACAATGAAAAACTGTTTTTT; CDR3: CASSQDAYGGNNEKLFF
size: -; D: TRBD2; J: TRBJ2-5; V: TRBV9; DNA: TGTGCCAGCAGCGCGACTAGCGGGGGGGCGGAGACCCAGTACTTC; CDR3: CASSATSGGAETQYF
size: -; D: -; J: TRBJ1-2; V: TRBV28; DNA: TGTGCCAGCAGTTTCATCGACAGGAGAACCCCCCATGGCTACACCTTC; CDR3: CASSFIDRRTPHGYTF
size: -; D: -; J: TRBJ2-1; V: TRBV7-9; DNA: TGTGCCAGCAGTCGCAACCGGGACAATGAGCAGTTCTTC; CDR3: CASSRNRDNEQFF
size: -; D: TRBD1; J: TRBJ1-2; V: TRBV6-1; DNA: TGTGCCAGCAGTGAGGGACAGGGACGCTATGGCTACACCTTC; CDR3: CASSEGQGRYGYTF
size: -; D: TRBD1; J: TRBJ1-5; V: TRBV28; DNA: TGTGCCAGCTTTGGTAGGGCGGGACAGGGTGAGGTTCGTAGCAATCAGCCCCAGCATTTT; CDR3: CASFGRAGQGEVRSNQPQHF
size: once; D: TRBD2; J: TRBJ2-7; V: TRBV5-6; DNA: TGTGCCAGCATCCCTTTGGCGCGGGGGGCCCCCTACGAGCAGTACTTC; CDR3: CASIPLARGAPYEQYF
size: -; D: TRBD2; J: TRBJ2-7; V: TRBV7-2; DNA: TGTGCCAGCAGCTTTAGACTAGCGGGAGGACCCTCGAAACCCTACGAGCAGTACTTC; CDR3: CASSFRLAGGPSKPYEQYF
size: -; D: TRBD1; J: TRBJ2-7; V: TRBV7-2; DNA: TGTGCCAGCAGCTCACAGGGGACCTACGAGCAGTACTTC; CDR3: CASSSQGTYEQYF
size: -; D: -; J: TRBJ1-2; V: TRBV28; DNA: TGTGCCAGCTCCTTAGGTGAGGCAGGGAAAGGATGGAACTATGGCTACACCTTC; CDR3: CASSLGEAGKGWNYGYTF
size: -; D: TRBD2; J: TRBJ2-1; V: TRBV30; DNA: TGTGCCTGGAGTGTATGGACGGGAGGGCCCTCTTATTACAATGAGCAGTTCTTC; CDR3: CAWSVWTGGPSYYNEQFF
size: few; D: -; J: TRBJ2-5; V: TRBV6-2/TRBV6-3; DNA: TGTGCCAGCAGTTACTCTGTCCAGGGATCGGGCAGGACCCAGTACTTC; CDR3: CASSYSVQGSGRTQYF
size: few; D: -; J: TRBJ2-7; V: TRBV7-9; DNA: TGTGCCAGCAGCTATTTCGGTGTTTCCTACGAGCAGTACTTC; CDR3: CASSYFGVSYEQYF
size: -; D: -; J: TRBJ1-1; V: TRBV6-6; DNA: TGTGCCAGCAACCAAGACAGTTACCTCATGAACACTGAAGCTTTCTTT; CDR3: CASNQDSYLMNTEAFF